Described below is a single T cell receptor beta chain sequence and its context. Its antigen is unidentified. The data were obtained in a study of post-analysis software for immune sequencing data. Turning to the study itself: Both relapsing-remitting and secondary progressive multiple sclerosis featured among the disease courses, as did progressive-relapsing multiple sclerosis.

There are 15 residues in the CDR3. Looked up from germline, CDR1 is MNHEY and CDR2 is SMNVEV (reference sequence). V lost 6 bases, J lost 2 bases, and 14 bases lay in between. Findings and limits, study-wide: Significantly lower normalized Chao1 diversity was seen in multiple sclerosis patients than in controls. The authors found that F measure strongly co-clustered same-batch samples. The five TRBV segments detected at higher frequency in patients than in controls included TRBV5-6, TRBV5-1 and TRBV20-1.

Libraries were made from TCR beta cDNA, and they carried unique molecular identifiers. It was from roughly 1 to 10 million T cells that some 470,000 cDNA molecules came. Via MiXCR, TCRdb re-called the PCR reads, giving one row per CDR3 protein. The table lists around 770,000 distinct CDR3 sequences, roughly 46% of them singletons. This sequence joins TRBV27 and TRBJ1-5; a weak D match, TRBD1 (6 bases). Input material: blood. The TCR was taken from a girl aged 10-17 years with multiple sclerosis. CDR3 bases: TGTGCCAGCAGATTAGGGGGAGAAGGCAATCAGCCCCAGCATTTT. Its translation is CASRLGGEGNQPQHF.